This TCR beta chain was obtained from a study of identical twins. Regarding the study as a whole: Out-of-frame alpha sequences shared by twins were enriched for low generation probability. The models systematically underestimated how much out-of-frame TCR alpha was shared in monozygotic twins. In zero-insertion analyses, partial confounding could arise from invariant MAIT and iNKT cells.

The authors used template switching to add a universal primer site and gave cDNA unique molecular identifiers. TCRdb passed the 5' RACE reads through MiXCR, listing each CDR3 protein once. Of roughly 1,500,000 distinct CDR3 sequences detected, around 33% appear once; the ten largest clones hold around 0.3%. The CDR3 has 13 amino acids. With 4 bases clipped from V and 6 bases from J, the junction kept 6 bases outside the gene matches. Germline V lookup: CDR1 MNHEY, CDR2 SVGAGI. This clonotype came up a few times. Its antigen is undetermined. The sample was cord blood. The chain combines TRBV6-5 with TRBJ2-7; 7 bases match TRBD2. The sequence was obtained from a newborn girl in good health. The CDR3 protein is CASSSGTSVEQYF. The CDR3 nucleotides read TGTGCCAGCAGTTCCGGTACTAGCGTCGAGCAGTACTTC.